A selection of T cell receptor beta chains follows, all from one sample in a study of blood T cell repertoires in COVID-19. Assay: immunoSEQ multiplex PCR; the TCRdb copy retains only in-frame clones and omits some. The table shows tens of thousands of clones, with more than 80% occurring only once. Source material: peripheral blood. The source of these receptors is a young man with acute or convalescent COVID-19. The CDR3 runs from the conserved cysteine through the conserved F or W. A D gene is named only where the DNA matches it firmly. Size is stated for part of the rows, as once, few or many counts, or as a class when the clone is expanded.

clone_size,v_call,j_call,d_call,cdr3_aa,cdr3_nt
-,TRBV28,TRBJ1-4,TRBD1,CASSGWTGTTNEKLFF,TGTGCCAGCAGTGGGTGGACAGGAACAACTAATGAAAAACTGTTTTTT
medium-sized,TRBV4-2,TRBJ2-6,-,CASSQEGLSGANVLTF,TGTGCCAGCAGCCAAGAGGGACTCTCTGGGGCCAACGTCCTGACTTTC
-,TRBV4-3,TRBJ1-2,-,CASSQSGQGGGYTF,TGCGCCAGCAGCCAAAGTGGGCAGGGAGGAGGCTACACCTTC
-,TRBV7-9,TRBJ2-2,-,CASSLGTNTGELFF,TGTGCCAGCAGCTTAGGGACAAACACCGGGGAGCTGTTTTTT
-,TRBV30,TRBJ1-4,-,CAWGTQGDEKLFF,TGTGCCTGGGGTACTCAGGGTGATGAAAAACTGTTTTTT
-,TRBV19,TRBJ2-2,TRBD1,CASSPSQGGGELFF,TGTGCCAGTAGTCCCTCACAGGGGGGCGGGGAGCTGTTTTTT
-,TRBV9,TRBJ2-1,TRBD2,CASSPRTSGRGEQFF,TGTGCCAGCAGCCCCCGGACTAGCGGGAGAGGTGAGCAGTTCTTC
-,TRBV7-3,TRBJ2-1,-,CASSLRGGSSYNEQFF,TGTGCCAGCAGCCTCCGAGGGGGAAGCTCCTACAATGAGCAGTTCTTC
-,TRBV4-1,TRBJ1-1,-,CASSQDRGYTEAFF,TGCGCCAGCAGCCAAGATCGGGGATATACTGAAGCTTTCTTT
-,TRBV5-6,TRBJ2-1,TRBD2,CASTLGIGGSIDEQFF,TGTGCCAGCACCCTCGGCATTGGCGGGAGTATCGATGAGCAGTTCTTC
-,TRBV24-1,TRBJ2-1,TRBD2,CATQAGSGGYNEQFF,TGTGCCACCCAGGCAGGGAGCGGGGGATACAATGAGCAGTTCTTC
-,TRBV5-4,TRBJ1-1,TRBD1,CASSSGTGFTEAFF,TGTGCCAGCAGTTCCGGGACAGGGTTCACTGAAGCTTTCTTT
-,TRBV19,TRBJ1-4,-,CASSSDKIGISNEKLFF,TGTGCCAGTAGTTCAGACAAAATCGGTATATCTAATGAAAAACTGTTTTTT
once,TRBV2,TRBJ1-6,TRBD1,CASSPQGARNSPLHF,TGTGCCAGCAGCCCACAGGGGGCTCGGAATTCACCCCTCCACTTT
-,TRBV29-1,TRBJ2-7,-,CSVETRDYEQYF,TGCAGCGTTGAAACGAGGGACTACGAGCAGTACTTC
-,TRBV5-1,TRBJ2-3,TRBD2,CAGFGLAGGTDTQYF,TGCGCCGGGTTCGGCCTAGCGGGGGGCACAGATACGCAGTATTTT
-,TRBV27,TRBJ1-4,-,CASRRGHTNEKLFF,TGTGCCAGCAGACGCGGACACACTAATGAAAAACTGTTTTTT
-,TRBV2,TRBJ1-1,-,CASRRQGNTEAFF,TGTGCCAGCAGGCGGCAGGGTAACACTGAAGCTTTCTTT
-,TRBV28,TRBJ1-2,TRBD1,CASGDQGAKGYTF,TGTGCCAGCGGCGACCAGGGGGCGAAGGGCTACACCTTC
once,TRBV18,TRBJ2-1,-,CASSFGIGNEQFF,TGTGCCAGCTCATTCGGGATAGGCAATGAGCAGTTCTTC
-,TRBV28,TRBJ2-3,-,CASSSGTDTQYF,TGTGCCAGCAGTTCAGGGACAGATACGCAGTATTTT
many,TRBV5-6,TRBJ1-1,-,CASSFAARATEAFF,TGTGCCAGCAGCTTTGCCGCCCGAGCGACTGAAGCTTTCTTT
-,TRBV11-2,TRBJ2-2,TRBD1,CASSLSKGQNAGELFF,TGTGCCAGCAGCTTATCCAAGGGACAGAACGCCGGGGAGCTGTTTTTT
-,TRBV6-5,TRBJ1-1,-,CASRKTTGTEAFF,TGTGCCAGCAGGAAAACAACCGGGACAGAAGCTTTCTTT
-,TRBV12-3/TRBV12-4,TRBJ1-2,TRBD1,CASSQTGQGYTF,TGTGCCAGCAGCCAGACAGGGCAAGGCTACACCTTC
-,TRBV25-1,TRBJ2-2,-,CASSELGSGELFF,TGTGCCAGCAGTGAACTCGGGTCCGGGGAGCTGTTTTTT
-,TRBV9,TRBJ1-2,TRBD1,CASSARGTVGNYGYTF,TGTGCCAGCAGCGCCCGCGGGACAGTCGGGAACTATGGCTACACCTTC
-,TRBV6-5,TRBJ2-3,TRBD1,CASRRQGDTDTQYF,TGTGCCAGCAGACGACAGGGGGACACAGATACGCAGTATTTT
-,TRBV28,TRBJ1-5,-,CASSLPDSFNQPQHF,TGTGCCAGCAGCCTCCCGGACAGCTTCAATCAGCCCCAGCATTTT
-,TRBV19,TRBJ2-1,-,CASSIDIAYNEQFF,TGTGCCAGTAGTATAGATATAGCGTACAATGAGCAGTTCTTC
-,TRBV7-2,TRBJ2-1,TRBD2,CASSFTSGGEQFF,TGTGCCAGCAGCTTTACTAGCGGGGGCGAGCAGTTCTTC
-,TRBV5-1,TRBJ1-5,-,CASEASNQPQHF,TGCGCCAGCGAAGCAAGCAATCAGCCCCAGCATTTT
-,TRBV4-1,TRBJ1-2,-,CASSPSPTGDGGYTF,TGCGCCAGCAGCCCCTCCCCCACGGGGGACGGTGGCTACACCTTC
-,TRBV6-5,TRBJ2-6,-,CASSYEAAGANVLTF,TGTGCCAGCAGTTACGAGGCTGCTGGGGCCAACGTCCTGACTTTC
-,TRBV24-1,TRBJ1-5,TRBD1,CATSDTGTGGGQPQHF,TGTGCCACCAGTGATACCGGGACAGGAGGTGGACAGCCCCAGCATTTT
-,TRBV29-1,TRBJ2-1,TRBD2,CSVAGRGWNEQFF,TGCAGCGTGGCCGGGAGGGGGTGGAATGAGCAGTTCTTC
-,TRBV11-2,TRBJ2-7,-,CASSFPGGASSYEQYF,TGTGCCAGCAGCTTCCCGGGCGGGGCCAGCTCCTACGAGCAGTACTTC
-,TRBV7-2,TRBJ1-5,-,CASSLHHRESNQPQHF,TGTGCCAGCAGCTTACACCACAGGGAATCCAATCAGCCCCAGCATTTT
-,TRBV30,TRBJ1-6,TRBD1,CAWSVPGTGDSPLHF,TGTGCCTGGAGTGTACCCGGGACAGGAGATTCACCCCTCCACTTT
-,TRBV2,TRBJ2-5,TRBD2,CASRASGSRGETQYF,TGTGCCAGCAGGGCTAGCGGGAGTAGGGGAGAGACCCAGTACTTC
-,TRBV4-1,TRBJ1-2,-,CASSQDRTADNYGYTF,TGCGCCAGCAGCCAAGATAGGACAGCCGACAACTATGGCTACACCTTC
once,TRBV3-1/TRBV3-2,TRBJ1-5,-,CASSQDLGLGQPQHF,TGTGCCAGCAGCCAAGATTTGGGGCTAGGGCAGCCCCAGCATTTT
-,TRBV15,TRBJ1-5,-,CATSRDLGRGNQPQHF,TGTGCCACCAGCAGAGATCTCGGCAGGGGCAATCAGCCCCAGCATTTT
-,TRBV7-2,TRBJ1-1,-,CASSRQGWTEAFF,TGTGCCAGCAGCCGCCAGGGATGGACTGAAGCTTTCTTT